This is a list of T cell receptor beta chains from one sample in a study of control samples from healthy donors and cancer patients. Profiling relied on immunoSEQ multiplex PCR, and the TCRdb table lists in-frame clones only, not all of them. The data hold some 100,000 clones, with approximately 90% observed a single time. The material sequenced was blood. The receptors originated from a woman in her fifties or sixties in good health. The CDR3 runs from the conserved cysteine through the conserved F or W. A D gene is named only where the DNA matches it firmly. Clone size is shown for a subset of rows, as once, few, many or a class of expanded clone.

clone size	V gene	D gene	J gene	CDR3 DNA	CDR3 protein
.	TRBV6-5	TRBD1	TRBJ1-1	TGTGCCAGCAGTCGGGGGACAGATGAAGCTTTCTTT	CASSRGTDEAFF
few	TRBV6-1	.	TRBJ1-2	TGTGCCAGCAGTGAGAGCAGGGACCTTGGCTACACCTTC	CASSESRDLGYTF
.	TRBV7-2	.	TRBJ1-6	TGTGCCAGCAGCTCAGGGGTATTTGGTTCACCCCTCCACTTT	CASSSGVFGSPLHF
.	TRBV5-5	TRBD1	TRBJ1-6	TGTGCCAGCAGCTCCCAGGGGGCCTTCTATTCACCCCTCCACTTT	CASSSQGAFYSPLHF
.	TRBV5-1	.	TRBJ1-1	TGCGCCAGCAGCTTGAGACCCCAGAACACTGAAGCTTTCTTT	CASSLRPQNTEAFF
.	TRBV5-6	.	TRBJ1-5	TGTGCCAGCAGCTTTTTTGTATCGGAGGGCAATCAGCCCCAGCATTTT	CASSFFVSEGNQPQHF
.	TRBV6-5	TRBD1	TRBJ1-2	TGTGCCAGCAGTCACGGGACAGGGTCTAACTATGGCTACACCTTC	CASSHGTGSNYGYTF
.	TRBV5-1	.	TRBJ1-1	TGCGCCAGCAGCTTGGTACCGGGACAGAACACTGAAGCTTTCTTT	CASSLVPGQNTEAFF
.	TRBV4-3	TRBD1	TRBJ1-4	TGCGCCAGCAGCCAGGGGACAGGGGCTAATGAAAAACTGTTTTTT	CASSQGTGANEKLFF
.	TRBV9	.	TRBJ2-1	TGTGCCAGCAGCGAGCCGGGGAGAGGGAACAATGAGCAGTTCTTC	CASSEPGRGNNEQFF
.	TRBV2	TRBD1	TRBJ1-5	TGTGCCGCAGATCGGACAGGGGGAGATCAGCCCCAGCATTTT	CAADRTGGDQPQHF
.	TRBV14	.	TRBJ2-4	TGTGCCAGCAGCCATCGACGGAGGGTGGGATTTTTGGGGTTCAAAAACATTCAGTACTTC	CASSHRRRVGFLGFKNIQYF
.	TRBV9	.	TRBJ1-2	TGTGCCAGCAGCGGACCATGGGTCGACTATGGCTACACCTTC	CASSGPWVDYGYTF
.	TRBV14	.	TRBJ1-2	TGTGCCAGCAGCCTAATTAAAGGGGGCTACACCTTC	CASSLIKGGYTF
.	TRBV7-2	.	TRBJ1-2	TGTGCCAGCAGCTTAGCGGGAGACAGAAGCCTTCGAAGGGGGTATGGCTACACCTTC	CASSLAGDRSLRRGYGYTF
.	TRBV10-3	.	TRBJ1-2	TGTGCCATCAGTGATAAGGGGCACTATGGCTACACCTTC	CAISDKGHYGYTF
.	TRBV5-4	.	TRBJ1-4	TGTGCCAGCAGCACCGGACAGTCCACTAATGAAAAACTGTTTTTT	CASSTGQSTNEKLFF
.	TRBV5-4	.	TRBJ1-3	TGTGCCAGCAGCTTGGGACCGAACTCTGGAAACACCATATATTTT	CASSLGPNSGNTIYF
.	TRBV20-1	.	TRBJ2-5	.	CSASSAPNLETQYFVDQYF
.	TRBV11-2	.	TRBJ2-2	TGTGCCAGCAGCTTAGTGGTGTGGGGAGGTACTAACACCGGGGAGCTGTTTTTT	CASSLVVWGGTNTGELFF
.	TRBV6-5	.	TRBJ1-2	TGTGCCAGCAGGCCCCCAGGCGGCAACTATGGCTACACCTTC	CASRPPGGNYGYTF
.	TRBV2	TRBD2	TRBJ2-4	TGTGCCAGCGAGGGACTAGCGGGAGGGCCGACCAAAAACATTCAGTACTTC	CASEGLAGGPTKNIQYF
.	TRBV19	TRBD1	TRBJ1-1	TGTGCCAGTAGTATATACAGGGGGATGAACACTGAAGCTTTCTTT	CASSIYRGMNTEAFF
.	TRBV11-3	TRBD2	TRBJ2-1	TGTGCCAGCAGCTTAGGCGGGAGGGCCCTCGATGAGCAGTTCTTC	CASSLGGRALDEQFF
.	TRBV5-6	.	TRBJ2-7	TGTGCCAGCAGCTTGGGGCTTTACGAGCAGTACTTC	CASSLGLYEQYF
.	TRBV18	.	TRBJ1-1	TGTGCCAGCTCATTGAAGACCATGAACACTGAAGCTTTCTTT	CASSLKTMNTEAFF
.	TRBV11-2	.	TRBJ1-2	TGTGCCAGCAGCGTATTGTCGGGGGAAGGCTACACCTTC	CASSVLSGEGYTF
.	TRBV20-1	.	TRBJ2-5	TGCAGTGCTAGTAAGGGGAGGACCCAGTACTTC	CSASKGRTQYF
.	TRBV3-1/TRBV3-2	TRBD2	TRBJ2-5	TGTGCCAGCAGCCCCCGGACAAGGGGACTAGGGCATGAGACCCAGTACTTC	CASSPRTRGLGHETQYF
.	TRBV5-4	.	TRBJ1-4	TGTGCCAGCAGCTTGGGCAGGGGCGGAAATGAAAAACTGTTTTTT	CASSLGRGGNEKLFF
.	TRBV4-3	TRBD2	TRBJ2-1	TGCGCCAGCAGTCCTACGGGGACTATCGGCAATGAGCAGTTCTTC	CASSPTGTIGNEQFF
.	TRBV9	TRBD1	TRBJ1-1	TGTGCCAGCAGCCTTCGGACAGGGTTTTCTGAAGCTTTCTTT	CASSLRTGFSEAFF
.	TRBV12-3/TRBV12-4	.	TRBJ1-5	TGTGCCAGCAGTCAAGGAGCTCAGCCCCAGCATTTT	CASSQGAQPQHF
.	TRBV7-2	.	TRBJ1-1	TGTGCCAGCAGCCCCCGAGGAGGGAATACTGAAGCTTTCTTT	CASSPRGGNTEAFF
once	TRBV12-3/TRBV12-4	.	TRBJ1-1	TGTGCCAGCAGTTTGGGTAACACTGAAGCTTTCTTT	CASSLGNTEAFF
.	TRBV19	TRBD2	TRBJ2-5	TGTGCCAGTAGGAAGCGGGAGGGAAAAGAGACCCAGTACTTC	CASRKREGKETQYF
.	TRBV14	.	TRBJ2-3	TGTGCCAGCTCGTGGTGGGGCACAGATACGCAGTATTTT	CASSWWGTDTQYF
.	TRBV5-1	TRBD2	TRBJ2-3	TGCGCCAGCAGCAGGGGACTAGCGGTGCCCACAGATACGCAGTATTTT	CASSRGLAVPTDTQYF
.	TRBV5-1	TRBD1	TRBJ1-1	TGCGCCAGCAGCTTGGTAGGGGCAGGGGGCACTGAAGCTTTCTTT	CASSLVGAGGTEAFF
.	TRBV27	.	TRBJ2-7	TGTGCCAGCAGTTCCGAATTAACTGTAGGATCCGAGCAGTACTTC	CASSSELTVGSEQYF
.	TRBV24-1	TRBD1	TRBJ1-2	TGTGCCACCAGTGACGGAACGGGACAGACCTATGGCTACACCTTC	CATSDGTGQTYGYTF
.	TRBV13	.	TRBJ2-1	TGTGCCAGCAGCCCCCCCGTGGGGGGGGCAGGAGAGCAGTTCTTC	CASSPPVGGAGEQFF
.	TRBV14	.	TRBJ1-1	TGTGCCAGCAGCCCTCGGGTAAGCGGCCTCCAAGCAGCTTTCTTT	CASSPRVSGLQAAFF
.	TRBV10-1	.	TRBJ2-5	TGCGCCAGCAGTGAGTCGGTCGGACTTCACCAAGAGACCCAGTACTTC	CASSESVGLHQETQYF
once	TRBV19	.	TRBJ2-6	TGTGCCAGTAGTTCACATGTATCTGGGGCCAACGTCCTGACTTTC	CASSSHVSGANVLTF
.	TRBV19	.	TRBJ1-5	TGTGCCAGTAGTTGGGGAGGTAGGTCAGATCAGCCCCAGCATTTT	CASSWGGRSDQPQHF
.	TRBV14	.	TRBJ1-6	TGTGCCAGCAGCCACCGAGGGGCCGTTAATTCACCCCTCCACTTT	CASSHRGAVNSPLHF
.	TRBV7-9	.	TRBJ2-3	TGTGCCAGCAGGATAGATTGGGAGTCGGGAAATGAAGAAACAGATACGCAGTATTTT	CASRIDWESGNEETDTQYF
.	TRBV2	.	TRBJ2-2	TGTGCCAGCAGTCCGATTCCCGCGAACACCGGGGAGCTGTTTTTT	CASSPIPANTGELFF
.	TRBV18	TRBD1	TRBJ1-6	TGTGCCAGCTCACCGGGGACAGGTGATTCACCCCTCCACTTT	CASSPGTGDSPLHF
.	TRBV6-5	TRBD2	TRBJ2-7	TGTGCCAGCAGGACACTAGCGGGGGTCTACGAGCAGTACTTC	CASRTLAGVYEQYF
.	TRBV14	.	TRBJ1-2	TGTGCCAGCAGCCAAGACCCTAGAGGCTACACCTTC	CASSQDPRGYTF
.	TRBV9	.	TRBJ2-7	TGTGCCAGCAGCGTAGGGACAGTCAGCTCCTACGAGCAGTACTTC	CASSVGTVSSYEQYF
.	TRBV19	.	TRBJ1-6	TGTGCCAGTAGCACCTTTCCATCACCCCTCCACTTT	CASSTFPSPLHF
.	TRBV12-3/TRBV12-4	.	TRBJ1-3	TGTGCCACCGGTGGGGACTCTGGAAACACCATATATTTT	CATGGDSGNTIYF
.	TRBV25-1	TRBD1	TRBJ1-2	TGTGCCAGCAGTGGGCAGGGGGCATCTGGCTACACCTTC	CASSGQGASGYTF
.	TRBV5-5	TRBD2	TRBJ2-3	TGTGCCAGCAGTTCCCACTCCGGGGGGATTTTCGGAACAGATACGCAGTATTTT	CASSSHSGGIFGTDTQYF
.	TRBV19	.	TRBJ2-1	TGTGCCAGTAGTATAGCCACTAGTTCCTCATACAATGAGCAGTTCTTC	CASSIATSSSYNEQFF
once	TRBV4-3	.	TRBJ2-4	TGCGCCAGCAGCCAAGATCCGGCAGGGGCCGGGGTATGGGACATTCAGTACTTC	CASSQDPAGAGVWDIQYF
.	TRBV14	TRBD2	TRBJ2-3	TGTGCCAGCAGCCCTCCGGGACTAGCCCTGGCAGATACGCAGTATTTT	CASSPPGLALADTQYF